Each of the 7 T cell receptor beta chains below was sequenced from the same sample in a study of human thymus T cells. TCRdb's table, derived via immunoSEQ multiplex PCR, lists solely in-frame clones and lacks some. The sample has approximately 49,000 clones, approximately 95% seen once. The sequencing sample was made of blood. The receptors stem from a girl under three years old with a congenital heart defect but otherwise immunologically healthy.

CDR3 protein: CASSLNRVIGGYTF. In nucleotides, the CDR3 is TGTGCCAGCAGTTTGAACAGGGTAATCGGTGGCTACACCTTC. This chain uses TRBV27 with TRBJ1-2, with D perhaps TRBD1 (6 bases). CDR1 is MNHEY, CDR2 SMNVEV, per germline (reference sequence). V lost 3 bases to trimming and J lost 7 bases, with 15 bases between them. The CDR3 consists of 14 residues.

This chain uses TRBV19 with TRBJ2-1, with TRBD2 matching 7 bases. CDR3 length equals 14 residues. CDR1 and CDR2 from the germline V gene are LNHDA and SQIVND (reference sequence). V was pared by 5 bases and J by 7 bases, with 8 bases of the junction left unmatched. This CDR3 is CASSSWTSWNEQFF. CDR3 in DNA: TGTGCCAGTAGTTCATGGACTAGTTGGAATGAGCAGTTCTTC.

The genes are TRBV27 and TRBJ1-6; possible D gene TRBD1, 6 bases. The CDR3 sequence is 15 residues long. CDR1 is MNHEY, CDR2 SMNVEV, per germline (reference sequence). V lost 3 bases, J lost 6 bases, and 12 bases lay in between. CDR3 loop: CASSLGGRVNSPLHF. The CDR3 nucleotides read TGTGCCAGCAGTTTGGGGGGGCGGGTTAATTCACCCCTCCACTTT.

The CDR3 DNA reads TGTGCCAGCAGTTTTTGGACTAGCGCTCCGTACGAGCAGTACTTC. Its protein is CASSFWTSAPYEQYF. The V call is TRBV28, the J call TRBJ2-7; 9 bases agree with TRBD2. The germline V gene has CDR1 MDHEN and CDR2 SYDVKM. Trimming removed 3 bases from V and 4 bases from J; junction bases left unmatched: 7. This CDR3 is 15 amino acids long.

The chain combines TRBV27 with TRBJ2-7; tentatively, D is TRBD1 (6 bases). Trimming pared 4 bases from V and 2 bases from J, leaving 12 bases between. Germline CDR1 reads MNHEY; CDR2 reads SMNVEV (reference sequence). CDR3 length equals 14 residues. The CDR3 sequence is CASSSLDRTYEQYF. The DNA for the CDR3 is TGTGCCAGCAGTTCTCTGGACAGAACCTACGAGCAGTACTTC.

The chain joins TRBV5-6 to TRBJ2-5; D not resolved. V was trimmed by 1 base and J by 5 bases, leaving 12 bases between them. The CDR3 is made up of 14 amino acids. Germline V CDR1 and CDR2: SGHDT, YYEEEE. Written as DNA, the CDR3 is TGTGCCAGCAGCTTGTCTAAGGGCGAGGAGACCCAGTACTTC. It is translated as CASSLSKGEETQYF. The variable domain in full, completed from reference TRBV5-6 and TRBJ2-5, reads DAGVTQSPTHLIKTRGQQVTLRCSPKSGHDTVSWYQQALGQGPQFIFQYYEEEERQRGNFPDRFSGHQFPNYSSELNVNALLLGDSALYLCASSLSKGEETQYFGPGTRLLVL.

The chain combines TRBV5-1 with TRBJ2-5, with TRBD2 matching 8 bases. CDR3 length equals 14 residues. V lost 0 bases and J lost 7; bases outside the gene matches: 5. Per germline, CDR1 SGHRS and CDR2 YFSETQ. In DNA, the CDR3 is TGCGCCAGCAGCTTGGGAGCGGGAGTGGGGACCCAGTACTTC. Translated: CASSLGAGVGTQYF.